This T cell receptor (beta chain) derives from a study of blood T cell repertoires in COVID-19. Deletions cut 1 base from V and 2 bases from J, with 12 bases between. From germline, CDR1 is MNHEY and CDR2 SVGAGI. The length of the CDR3 is 16 residues. Assay used: immunoSEQ multiplex PCR; TCRdb lists only in-frame clones, some missing. This table has roughly 91,000 clones, 84% appearing once. The receptor was isolated from a man aged 70-80 years with active or convalescent COVID-19. Sequenced: peripheral blood. This chain uses TRBV6-5 with TRBJ1-5; D gene ambiguous. Written as DNA, the CDR3 is TGTGCCAGCAGTTACTTTCGCGGGTCGGGCAATCAGCCCCAGCATTTT. Residues: CASSYFRGSGNQPQHF.